This record concerns one T cell receptor (beta chain) sequence. What it binds is not known. The repertoire was sequenced with immunoSEQ multiplex PCR; TCRdb's copy has only in-frame clones and lacks some. This repertoire shows around 60,000 clones, about 80% found once; its top ten account for approximately 2.8%. The data derive from a study of vaccination effects on CD4 cells after COVID-19. Whole-study context: Antigen-specific CD4+ T cells were expanded (with viral peptide pools) by the ViraFEST assay ahead of sequencing.

The CDR3 contains 13 residues. The trim removed 6 bases at V and 6 bases at J, leaving 7 bases unmatched. The germline CDR1 and CDR2 sequences are MNHEY and SVGAGI. Points from the study as a whole: Late post-vaccination samples showed marked contraction of infection- and vaccine-induced clones.

Researchers isolated CD4+ T cells once less than 13 days of culture had elapsed. The study found no prior SARS-CoV-2 infection in the vaccine recipients, who tested negative for nucleocapsid antibodies. In the cultures, half the medium was exchanged for IL-2 medium on days 3 and 7. This TCR derives from a human donor who received a COVID-19 vaccine. The rearrangement joins TRBV6-5 to TRBJ1-2, with 7 bases identical to TRBD1. The sample in question was CD4+ T cells from PBMCs cultured without peptide, obtained before COVID-19 vaccination. CDR3 residues: CASRSGQPNGYTF. The CDR3 region has the DNA TGTGCCAGCAGATCGGGACAGCCTAATGGCTACACCTTC.